A selection of T cell receptor beta chains follows, all from one sample in a study of CD8 T cells in Susac syndrome. From the immunoSEQ multiplex PCR reads, TCRdb called clonotypes with MiXCR, one entry per CDR3 protein. The sample holds around 80,000 distinct CDR3 sequences, about 93% seen once. The sequencing input was CD8+ T cells from PBMCs. These receptors were obtained from a human donor with Susac syndrome. Each CDR3 is given with its conserved first and last residue. A D gene is named only where the DNA matches it firmly. Size is omitted from some rows. Given values are once, few, many or a class for expanded clones.

d_gene	v_gene	len	abundance	j_gene	CDR3aa	CDR3nt
NA	TRBV7-9	12	NA	TRBJ2-1	CASRDGNNEQFF	TGTGCCAGCCGAGACGGGAACAATGAGCAGTTCTTC
TRBD1	TRBV27	14	NA	TRBJ1-5	CASSPGTVNQPQHF	TGTGCCAGCAGTCCAGGGACAGTCAATCAGCCCCAGCATTTT
TRBD2	TRBV4-3	16	NA	TRBJ2-1	CASSQEGLAGGGEQFF	TGCGCCAGCAGCCAAGAGGGGCTAGCGGGAGGGGGTGAGCAGTTCTTC
NA	TRBV7-2	15	once	TRBJ1-5	CASSLVAVLNQPQHF	TGTGCCAGCAGCTTAGTGGCAGTTCTGAATCAGCCCCAGCATTTT
TRBD1	TRBV9	17	NA	TRBJ1-1	CASSVTGDIYMNTEAFF	TGTGCCAGCAGCGTTACAGGGGACATCTACATGAACACTGAAGCTTTCTTT
NA	TRBV6-2/TRBV6-3	14	NA	TRBJ2-7	CASSYVDYPYEQYF	TGTGCCAGCAGTTACGTCGATTACCCCTACGAGCAGTACTTC
TRBD1	TRBV5-1	15	NA	TRBJ1-1	CASSLAGQGGTEAFF	TGCGCCAGCAGCCTGGCCGGACAGGGGGGTACTGAAGCTTTCTTT
NA	TRBV2	18	NA	TRBJ1-2	CASSDFLARGRVGHGYTF	TGTGCCAGCAGTGACTTTCTGGCTCGTGGAAGGGTAGGTCATGGCTACACCTTC
NA	TRBV19	13	NA	TRBJ2-7	CASSQQGPYEQYF	TGTGCCAGTAGTCAACAGGGCCCCTACGAGCAGTACTTC
TRBD1	TRBV20-1	13	NA	TRBJ1-2	CSARDSLNYGYTF	TGCAGTGCTCGGGACAGCTTGAACTATGGCTACACCTTC
NA	TRBV4-3	13	once	TRBJ2-7	CASSQAGEDEQYF	TGCGCCAGCAGCCAAGCTGGGGAAGACGAGCAGTACTTC
TRBD2	TRBV2	15	NA	TRBJ2-7	CASVGAAGGLYEQYF	TGTGCCAGCGTGGGAGCTGCGGGGGGTCTCTACGAGCAGTACTTC
NA	TRBV2	13	NA	TRBJ1-1	CASSGRTGSEAFF	TGTGCCAGCAGTGGAAGAACAGGGTCTGAAGCTTTCTTT
NA	TRBV9	19	NA	TRBJ2-2	CASSENAGTPSGNTGELFF	TGTGCCAGCAGCGAGAACGCCGGGACTCCCTCCGGGAACACCGGGGAGCTGTTTTTT
NA	TRBV7-9	12	NA	TRBJ1-2	CASSIGTEGYTF	TGTGCCAGCAGCATAGGAACGGAAGGCTACACCTTC
TRBD1	TRBV9	13	NA	TRBJ2-2	CASSQQGDGELFF	TGTGCCAGCAGCCAGCAGGGGGACGGGGAGCTGTTTTTT
NA	TRBV7-9	13	NA	TRBJ1-1	CASSQAVITEVFF	TGTGCCAGCAGCCAGGCGGTAATAACTGAAGTTTTCTTT
NA	TRBV6-5	12	NA	TRBJ2-7	CASSATSYEQYF	TGTGCCAGCAGCGCCACTTCCTACGAGCAGTACTTC
TRBD1	TRBV28	14	NA	TRBJ1-2	CASSIDRGVRGYTF	TGTGCCAGCAGTATAGACAGGGGCGTAAGGGGCTACACCTTC
NA	TRBV12-3/TRBV12-4	13	NA	TRBJ1-5	CASRGGLNQPQHF	TGTGCCAGCCGCGGGGGGCTCAATCAGCCCCAGCATTTT
TRBD1	TRBV20-1	12	NA	TRBJ2-2	CSGQGATGELFF	TGCAGTGGACAGGGGGCGACCGGGGAGCTGTTTTTT
NA	TRBV5-6	17	NA	TRBJ1-1	CASSSLTPALGNTEAFF	TGTGCCAGCAGCTCGTTGACCCCCGCCCTAGGGAACACTGAAGCTTTCTTT
NA	TRBV19	16	NA	TRBJ2-3	CASSIWWTANTDTQYF	TGTGCCAGTAGTATCTGGTGGACGGCAAACACAGATACGCAGTATTTT
NA	TRBV4-3	15	NA	TRBJ2-2	CASSQDWPTKGELFF	TGCGCCAGCAGCCAAGATTGGCCGACTAAGGGGGAGCTGTTTTTT
TRBD1	TRBV6-2/TRBV6-3	13	NA	TRBJ1-1	CASRDRRYTEAFF	TGTGCCAGCAGGGACAGGCGGTACACTGAAGCTTTCTTT
NA	TRBV21-1	14	NA	TRBJ1-3	CASSYTGTGNTIYF	TGTGCCAGCAGCTATACAGGAACTGGAAACACCATATATTTT
TRBD2	TRBV6-2/TRBV6-3	16	NA	TRBJ2-7	CASIRPPGTSRSEQYF	TGTGCCAGCATCAGACCCCCCGGGACTAGCCGCTCCGAGCAGTACTTC
TRBD1	TRBV28	19	NA	TRBJ2-6	CASSSTTRDRGSGANVLTF	TGTGCCAGCAGTTCCACAACCCGGGACAGGGGGAGTGGGGCCAACGTCCTGACTTTC
NA	TRBV12-3/TRBV12-4	13	few	TRBJ1-6	CASSLGGNSPLHF	TGTGCCAGCAGTTTAGGGGGGAATTCACCCCTCCACTTT